This T cell receptor (beta chain) was recovered during a study of blood T cell repertoires in COVID-19. Study-wide background: From the United States, Italy and Spain came samples of acute and convalescent COVID-19.

The CDR3 extends over 16 amino acids. J gave up 2 bases and V 3 bases, and 5 bases lay outside the gene matches. Germline CDR1 and CDR2: SEHNR and FQNEAQ (reference sequence). Generated by immunoSEQ multiplex PCR, the TCRdb table keeps only in-frame clones and is missing some. The sample yields more than 200,000 clones, less than 85% seen once. The rearrangement uses TRBV7-9 and TRBJ1-2, with 11 bases lining up with TRBD1. Sequencing input: peripheral blood. This clonotype originated in a woman aged 80 or over with active or convalescent COVID-19. Here the CDR3 DNA reads TGTGCCAGCAGCTTGGCAGGACAGGGGGCCAACTATGGCTACACCTTC. Translation gives CASSLAGQGANYGYTF.